This TCR beta chain was documented in a study of T cells after yellow fever vaccination. Study-level background: SMART-Seq v4 Ultra Low Input prepared libraries from low-cell fractions.

The length of the CDR3 is 15 residues. V lost 0 bases, J lost 4 bases, and 11 bases lay in between. Germline V CDR1 and CDR2: SGHDT, YYEEEE. Using its own MiXCR run on the 5' RACE reads, TCRdb lists one record per CDR3 protein. In the table there are 280,000 or so distinct CDR3 sequences, around 8.6% of which are singletons. Study results and limitations: Compared with primary, the secondary response was weaker and peaked at day 5, not 15.

This clonotype came up many times. The antigen is not known. The sequenced sample was CD4+ T cells sorted from PBMCs, obtained 5 days after the yellow fever booster vaccination. This TCR was recovered from a man younger than 30 who received the YFV17D yellow fever vaccine. The chain is built from TRBV5-6 and TRBJ1-5; D possibly corresponds to TRBD1 (5 bases). CDR3 nucleotide sequence: TGTGCCAGCAGCTTGGGGCCGGGGGTTAATCAGCCCCAGCATTTT. It specifies CASSLGPGVNQPQHF.